This record looks at one T cell receptor beta chain sequence and its context. Its antigen is unidentified. This CDR3 region has 16 residues. Germline V gives CDR1 MNHNY, CDR2 SVGAGI (reference sequence). V was clipped by 5 bases and J by 1 base, with 18 bases between them. Each CDR3 protein gets one entry after TCRdb re-called the reads with MiXCR. The sample consists of approximately 770,000 distinct CDR3 sequences, almost 30% of them appearing once. This record comes from a study of T cell repertoires in cytomegalovirus infection. Looking at the study overall: Used in the study were CMV epitopes, some recently identified and HLA-C-restricted, others well-studied and HLA-B-restricted. Matching HLA type, along with CMV infection, was indicated by public TCR beta signatures. Whole-study results and caveats: Of the TCR beta families, the public ones yielded a cumulative frequency that identified carriers of CMV plus the relevant HLA. HLA-C-restricted TCR beta clonotypes specific for CMV led the ex vivo response.

The receptor comes from a human donor in good health (CMV status not recorded). Some clones in this sample may be carry-over from other donors' samples. Sequencing was performed on cultured CD8+ T cells from PBMCs, taken from culture after CMV antigen stimulation. This chain connects TRBV6-6 to TRBJ2-7, with D maybe TRBD1 (5 bases). The CDR3 here is CASSDGAVRGSYEQYF. CDR3 coding DNA: TGTGCCAGCAGTGATGGGGCAGTACGAGGATCCTACGAGCAGTACTTC.